The entry below gives a single T cell receptor (beta chain) sequence along with its context. Its antigen is undetermined. Patients with Susac syndrome met the recently defined diagnostic criteria for definite or probable disease. The sample originates from a study of CD8 T cells in Susac syndrome. About the research overall: The Susac syndrome patients were therapy-naive, on corticosteroids, or on intravenous immunoglobulin alone at blood draw. Whole-study results and caveats: The study's TCR sequencing and HLA analysis covered a relatively small number of individuals, and the study acknowledged this.

Reverse transcription of 0.5 to 1 ug RNA was performed with random hexamers. Multiplex PCR with immunoSEQ amplified the TCR beta CDR3 across 54 Vbeta and 13 Jbeta. A single record per CDR3 protein comes from TCRdb applying MiXCR to the immunoSEQ multiplex PCR reads. Altogether about 140,000 distinct CDR3 sequences are present, 85% to 95% being singletons, with the ten largest covering around 0.15%. The CDR3 is 17 amino acids. Germline values: CDR1 LGHNA, CDR2 YSLEER. The V end lost 0 bases, the J end lost 3 bases, and 17 bases lay between the germline ends. This sequence was found in a human donor with Susac syndrome. Sequencing used CD4+ T cells from PBMCs. The rearrangement joins TRBV4-3 to TRBJ1-2, with TRBD1 as a possible D gene (6 bases). The CDR3 loop reads CASSQDSRSGDHYGYTF. The CDR3 coding sequence is TGCGCCAGCAGCCAAGACTCCCGATCAGGGGATCACTATGGCTACACCTTC.